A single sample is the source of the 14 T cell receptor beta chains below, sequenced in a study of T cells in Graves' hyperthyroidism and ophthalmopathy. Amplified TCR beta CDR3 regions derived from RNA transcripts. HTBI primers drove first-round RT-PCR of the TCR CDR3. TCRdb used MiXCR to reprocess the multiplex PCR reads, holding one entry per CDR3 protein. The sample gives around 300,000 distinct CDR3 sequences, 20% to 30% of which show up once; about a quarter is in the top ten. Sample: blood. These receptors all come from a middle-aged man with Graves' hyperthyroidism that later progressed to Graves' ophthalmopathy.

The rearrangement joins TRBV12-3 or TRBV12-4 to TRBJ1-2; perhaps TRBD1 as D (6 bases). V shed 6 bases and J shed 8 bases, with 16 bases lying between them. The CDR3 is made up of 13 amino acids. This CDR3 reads CASSLQGVRGYTF. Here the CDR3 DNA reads TGTGCCAGCAGCCTACAGGGAGTGAGGGGCTACACCTTC.

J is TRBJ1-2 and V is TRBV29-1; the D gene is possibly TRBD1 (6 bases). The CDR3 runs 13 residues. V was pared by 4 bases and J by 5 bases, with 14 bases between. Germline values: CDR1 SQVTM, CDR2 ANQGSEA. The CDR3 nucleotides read TGCAGCGTTGGGGACAATGAGAGATATGGCTACACCTTC. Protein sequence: CSVGDNERYGYTF. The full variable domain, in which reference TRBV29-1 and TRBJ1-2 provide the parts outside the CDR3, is SAVISQKPSRDICQRGTSLTIQCQVDSQVTMMFWYRQQPGQSLTLIATANQGSEATYESGFVIDKFPISRPNLTFSTLTVSNMSPEDSSIYLCSVGDNERYGYTFGSGTRLTVV.

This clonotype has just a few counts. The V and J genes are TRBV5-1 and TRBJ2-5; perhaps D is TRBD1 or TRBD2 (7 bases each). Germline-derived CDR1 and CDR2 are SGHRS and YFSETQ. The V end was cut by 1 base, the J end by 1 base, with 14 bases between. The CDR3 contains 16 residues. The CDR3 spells CASSLPSRGGQETQYF. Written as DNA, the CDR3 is TGCGCCAGCAGCTTGCCCAGCAGGGGGGGCCAAGAGACCCAGTACTTC.

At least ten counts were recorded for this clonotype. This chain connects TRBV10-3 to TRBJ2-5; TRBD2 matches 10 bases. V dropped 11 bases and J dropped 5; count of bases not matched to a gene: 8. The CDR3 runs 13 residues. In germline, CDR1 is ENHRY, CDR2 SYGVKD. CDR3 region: CAVGTSARETQYF. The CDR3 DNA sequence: TGTGCCGTCGGGACTAGCGCCCGGGAGACCCAGTACTTC.

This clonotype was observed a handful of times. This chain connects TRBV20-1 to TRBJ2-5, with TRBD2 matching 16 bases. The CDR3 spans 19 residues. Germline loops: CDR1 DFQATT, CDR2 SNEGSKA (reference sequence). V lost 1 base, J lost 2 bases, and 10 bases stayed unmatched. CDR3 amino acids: CSARGKGPGLAGGQETQYF. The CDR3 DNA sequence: TGCAGTGCTAGAGGAAAGGGGCCGGGACTAGCGGGAGGGCAAGAGACCCAGTACTTC.

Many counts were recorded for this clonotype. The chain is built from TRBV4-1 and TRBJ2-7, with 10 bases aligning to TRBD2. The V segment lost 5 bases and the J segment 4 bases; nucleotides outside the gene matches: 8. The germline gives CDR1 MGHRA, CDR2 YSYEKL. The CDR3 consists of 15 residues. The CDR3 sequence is CASSRLAGPRYEQYF. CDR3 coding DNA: TGCGCCAGCAGCAGACTAGCGGGCCCTAGGTACGAGCAGTACTTC.

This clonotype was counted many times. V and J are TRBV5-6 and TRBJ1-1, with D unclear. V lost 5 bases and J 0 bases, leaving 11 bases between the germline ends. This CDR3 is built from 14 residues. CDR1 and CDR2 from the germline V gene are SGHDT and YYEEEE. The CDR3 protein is CASRIGLLNTEAFF. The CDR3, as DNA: TGTGCCAGCAGAATAGGGCTTTTGAACACTGAAGCTTTCTTT.

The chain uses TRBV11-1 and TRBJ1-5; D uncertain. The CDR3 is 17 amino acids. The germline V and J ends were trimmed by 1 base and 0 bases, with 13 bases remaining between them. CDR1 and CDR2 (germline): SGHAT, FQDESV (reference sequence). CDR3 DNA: TGTGCCAGCAGCTTAGGGGAAGGCAGAGATAGCAATCAGCCCCAGCATTTT. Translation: CASSLGEGRDSNQPQHF.

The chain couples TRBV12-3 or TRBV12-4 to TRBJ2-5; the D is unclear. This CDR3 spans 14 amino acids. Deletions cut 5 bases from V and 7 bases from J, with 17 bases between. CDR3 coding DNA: TGTGCCAGCAGTGTCGGACCCGGTCGCGTGACCCAGTACTTC. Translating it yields CASSVGPGRVTQYF.

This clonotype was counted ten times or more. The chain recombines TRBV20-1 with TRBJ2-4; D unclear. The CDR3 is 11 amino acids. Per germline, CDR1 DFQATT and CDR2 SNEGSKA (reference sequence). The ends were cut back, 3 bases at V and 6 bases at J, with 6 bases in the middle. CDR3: CSARELNIQYF. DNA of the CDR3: TGCAGTGCTAGGGAGTTAAACATTCAGTACTTC.

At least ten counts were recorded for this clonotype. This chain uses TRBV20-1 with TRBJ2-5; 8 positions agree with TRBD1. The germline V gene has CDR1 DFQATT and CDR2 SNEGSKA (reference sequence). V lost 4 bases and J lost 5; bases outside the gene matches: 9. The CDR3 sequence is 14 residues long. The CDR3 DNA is TGCAGTGCTACCCGGACAGGGAGCACGGAGACCCAGTACTTC. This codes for CSATRTGSTETQYF.

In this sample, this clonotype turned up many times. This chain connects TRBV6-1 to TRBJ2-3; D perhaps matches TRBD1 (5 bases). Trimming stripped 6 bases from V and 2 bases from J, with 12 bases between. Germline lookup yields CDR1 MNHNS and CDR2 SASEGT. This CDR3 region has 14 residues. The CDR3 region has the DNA TGTGCCAGCAGAAGGACACTCTACACAGATACGCAGTATTTT. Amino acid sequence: CASRRTLYTDTQYF.

CDR3 in DNA: TGCAGTGCTAGAGATCTGGCGGGAGGTGGAGAGACCCAGTACTTC. Amino acids: CSARDLAGGGETQYF. V usage is TRBV20-1 and J usage is TRBJ2-5; 8 nucleotides agree with TRBD2. Losses at the gene ends were 0 bases for V and 4 bases for J; bases not matched to a gene: 7. CDR1 and CDR2 from the germline V gene are DFQATT and SNEGSKA (reference sequence). CDR3 size: 15 residues.

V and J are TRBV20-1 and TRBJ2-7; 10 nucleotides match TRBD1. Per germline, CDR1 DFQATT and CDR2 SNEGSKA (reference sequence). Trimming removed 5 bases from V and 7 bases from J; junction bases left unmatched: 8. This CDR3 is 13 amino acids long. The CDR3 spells CSARQGALNEQYF. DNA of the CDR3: TGCAGTGCTCGACAGGGGGCGCTTAATGAGCAGTACTTC.